Shown below are 21 T cell receptor beta chains from a single sample sequenced in a study of cytotoxic CD8 clonotypes in ibrutinib-treated CLL. The protocol was immunoSEQ multiplex PCR, while the TCRdb copy is restricted to in-frame clones and leaves out a portion. Of about 200,000 clones in the sample, over 65% were seen once. This specimen was PBMCs, taken after 12 months of ibrutinib treatment. Source of these receptors: a human donor with chronic lymphocytic leukemia.

The V call is TRBV30, the J call TRBJ1-5, with D maybe TRBD1 (5 bases). Germline values: CDR1 GTSNPN, CDR2 SVGIG (reference sequence). The CDR3 runs 13 residues. V lost 0 bases and J 8 bases, leaving 11 bases between the germline ends. The CDR3 bases are TGTGCCTGGAGTGTCAGGGCGCGGGAGCCCCAGCATTTT. This gives the protein CAWSVRAREPQHF.

This clone was observed a handful of times. The rearrangement joins TRBV5-1 to TRBJ2-3; D may be TRBD2 (6 bases). CDR3 size: 14 residues. Germline V CDR1 and CDR2: SGHRS, YFSETQ. V lost 4 bases, J lost 6 bases, and 15 bases lay in between. The CDR3 nucleotides read TGCGCCAGCAGCGAACAGACTAGTACTGATACGCAGTATTTT. Protein product: CASSEQTSTDTQYF. The full variable domain, with the rest looked up from reference TRBV5-1 and TRBJ2-3, is KAGVTQTPRYLIKTRGQQVTLSCSPISGHRSVSWYQQTPGQGLQFLFEYFSETQRNKGNFPGRFSGRQFSNSRSEMNVSTLELGDSALYLCASSEQTSTDTQYFGPGTRLTVL.

This chain uses TRBV4-3 with TRBJ2-7; D is tentatively TRBD1 or TRBD2 (6 bases each). V shed 3 bases and J shed 2 bases, with 11 bases lying between them. The CDR3 contains 14 residues. In germline, CDR1 is LGHNA, CDR2 YSLEER. The CDR3 bases are TGCGCCAGCAGCCAGTTTGGGGGGCCCTACGAGCAGTACTTC. It specifies CASSQFGGPYEQYF.

This clone was picked up a small number of times. The chain is built from TRBV20-1 and TRBJ1-2; D gene ambiguous. Trimming pared 8 bases from V and 2 bases from J, leaving 9 bases between. Germline-derived CDR1 and CDR2 are DFQATT and SNEGSKA (reference sequence). The CDR3 is made up of 11 amino acids. The CDR3 DNA reads TGCAGTCCGCAGGACAACTATGGCTACACCTTC. It yields the protein CSPQDNYGYTF.

The genes are TRBV5-1 and TRBJ1-2; the match to TRBD1 covers 7 bases. The CDR3 spans 15 residues. After removal of 3 bases from V and 2 bases from J, the junction contained 7 bases not matched to a gene. The V gene's germline CDR1 is SGHRS and CDR2 YFSETQ. The CDR3 sequence is CASSSRDRGNYGYTF. CDR3 in DNA: TGCGCCAGCAGCTCGAGGGACAGAGGGAACTATGGCTACACCTTC.

The chain carries TRBV6-6 and TRBJ2-3; 9 nucleotides match TRBD1. Germline lookup yields CDR1 MNHNY and CDR2 SVGAGI (reference sequence). The CDR3 runs 16 residues. Trimming cost V 5 bases and J 5 bases; bases outside gene matches: 11. In DNA, the CDR3 is TGTGCCAGCAGTATTCACAGGGGGCGCGGTGTAGATACGCAGTATTTT. Translating gives CASSIHRGRGVDTQYF.

This clone has a handful of counts. The chain is built from TRBV7-6 and TRBJ2-3; D may match TRBD1 or TRBD2 (5 bases each). Trimming cost V 0 bases and J 0 bases, with 25 bases left between them. CDR1 SGHVS and CDR2 FNYEAQ come from the germline V gene. This CDR3 is 21 amino acids long. The chain's CDR3 is CASSLAGARGLTFTSTDTQYF. In nucleotides, the CDR3 is TGTGCCAGCAGCTTAGCCGGGGCTAGGGGCCTAACCTTTACTAGCACAGATACGCAGTATTTT.

J is TRBJ1-1 and V is TRBV5-4; the match to TRBD1 covers 8 bases. V trimming: 0 bases; J trimming: 1 base; junction bases outside the gene matches: 5. CDR1 and CDR2 from the germline V gene are SGHNT and YYREEE (reference sequence). The CDR3 length is 16 residues. In DNA, the CDR3 is TGTGCCAGCAGCTTGGGGGTGGGGACAGGGAACACTGAAGCTTTCTTT. It codes for CASSLGVGTGNTEAFF.

The rearrangement links TRBV9 to TRBJ1-2; unclear D gene. In germline, CDR1 is SGDLS, CDR2 YYNGEE. The CDR3 is 17 residues long. Trimming took 0 bases from V and 6 from J, leaving 21 bases between them. CDR3 region: CASSVGVRPEAQHGYTF. DNA for the CDR3: TGTGCCAGCAGCGTAGGAGTGCGTCCCGAAGCGCAGCATGGCTACACCTTC.

There are a few counts of this clone. The V gene is TRBV5-1, the J gene TRBJ2-5, with TRBD2 matching over 9 bases. V was pared by 2 bases and J by 5 bases, with 13 bases of the junction left unmatched. The length of the CDR3 is 17 residues. Germline V gene data show CDR1 as SGHRS and CDR2 as YFSETQ. CDR3 in amino acids: CASSFGGGAGGPETQYF. CDR3 nucleotide sequence: TGCGCCAGCAGCTTTGGAGGAGGGGCGGGAGGGCCGGAGACCCAGTACTTC.

This clone was observed a handful of times. The chain uses TRBV11-2 and TRBJ1-2; 8 bases map to TRBD1. CDR3 length: 15 amino acids. Germline lookup yields CDR1 SGHAT and CDR2 FQNNGV. With 7 bases clipped from V and 7 bases from J, the junction kept 14 bases outside the gene matches. The CDR3 nucleotides read TGTGCCAGCACGAATCTAAAGACAGGGGTCGGTGGCTACACCTTC. It yields the protein CASTNLKTGVGGYTF.

The genes are TRBV11-2 and TRBJ1-2, with D unclear. The germline CDR1 and CDR2 sequences are SGHAT and FQNNGV. Trimming pared 0 bases from V and 4 bases from J, leaving 15 bases between. The CDR3 has 16 amino acids. The chain's CDR3 is CASSLDGSSTTYGYTF. CDR3 sequence (DNA): TGTGCCAGCAGCTTAGATGGGAGCAGTACCACCTATGGCTACACCTTC.

V gene TRBV4-2 combines with J gene TRBJ2-1; no firm D call. With 4 bases removed from V and 8 bases from J, the gap between germline ends came to 15 bases. CDR3 size: 14 residues. The germline V gene encodes CDR1 LGHNA and CDR2 YNFKEQ. CDR3 coding DNA: TGTGCCAGCAGCCCCGGTAGGTCCCTAGATGAGCAGTTCTTC. This translates into CASSPGRSLDEQFF.

This clone was seen more than once but under ten times. J is TRBJ1-3 and V is TRBV28; D not resolved. Trimming took off 11 bases at V and 4 bases at J, with 9 bases between the two ends. The CDR3 has 11 amino acids. The germline CDR1 and CDR2 sequences are MDHEN and SYDVKM. CDR3: CAGTRGNTIYF. In DNA, the CDR3 is TGTGCCGGAACGCGAGGAAACACCATATATTTT.

This chain links TRBV18 with TRBJ2-7; 8 nucleotides align to TRBD1. Germline V gives CDR1 KGHSH, CDR2 LQKENI. Trimming removed 3 bases from V and 5 bases from J; junction bases left unmatched: 9. The CDR3 is made up of 15 amino acids. CDR3 residues: CASSPSAGGIHEQYF. CDR3 in DNA: TGTGCCAGCTCACCTTCGGCAGGGGGCATACACGAGCAGTACTTC.

The rearrangement joins TRBV6-1 to TRBJ2-7; tentatively, D is TRBD2 (6 bases). CDR3 length: 15 residues. V lost 4 bases to trimming and J lost 2 bases, with 15 bases between them. CDR1 and CDR2 from the germline V gene are MNHNS and SASEGT. In nucleotides, the CDR3 is TGTGCCAGCAGTGTGACGTTAGCGGTAACCTACGAGCAGTACTTC. It yields the protein CASSVTLAVTYEQYF.

CDR3 in amino acids: CASSVPQGALNEQFF. The CDR3 DNA reads TGTGCCAGCAGTGTCCCACAGGGGGCGCTCAATGAGCAGTTCTTC. This chain connects TRBV2 to TRBJ2-1; 9 bases fit TRBD1. The junction had 7 bases not matched to a gene; V was cut back by 4 bases and J by 6 bases. The CDR3 loop spans 15 amino acids. Germline CDR1 SNHLY, CDR2 FYNNEI.

The V call is TRBV9, the J call TRBJ2-7; D remains ambiguous. The CDR3 covers 14 residues. Trimming pared 4 bases from V and 2 bases from J, leaving 13 bases between. Germline assignment: CDR1 SGDLS and CDR2 YYNGEE. CDR3 sequence: CASSPEQPTYEQYF. The CDR3 DNA follows: TGTGCCAGCAGCCCGGAGCAACCCACCTACGAGCAGTACTTC.

V usage is TRBV5-1 and J usage is TRBJ2-7, with D perhaps matching TRBD1 (6 bases). This CDR3 is built from 15 residues. The V end lost 4 bases, the J end lost 2 bases, and 16 bases lay between the germline ends. Germline CDR1 reads SGHRS; CDR2 reads YFSETQ. The CDR3 nucleotides read TGCGCCAGCAGCCGTACCGGGACACCCACCTACGAGCAGTACTTC. It codes for CASSRTGTPTYEQYF. Filled out from reference TRBV5-1 and TRBJ2-7, the complete variable domain reads KAGVTQTPRYLIKTRGQQVTLSCSPISGHRSVSWYQQTPGQGLQFLFEYFSETQRNKGNFPGRFSGRQFSNSRSEMNVSTLELGDSALYLCASSRTGTPTYEQYFGPGTRLTVT.

V usage is TRBV28 and J usage is TRBJ1-5, with TRBD1 matching over 10 bases. Trimming took 4 bases from V and 5 from J; bases not matched to a gene: 14. Germline assignment: CDR1 MDHEN and CDR2 SYDVKM. The CDR3 is 18 amino acids. CDR3: CASSSDPLRDRGYQPQHF. CDR3 in DNA: TGTGCCAGCAGTTCCGACCCCCTCCGGGACAGGGGATATCAGCCCCAGCATTTT.

This clone was counted between two and nine times. The V call is TRBV11-3, the J call TRBJ2-7; D assignment may be TRBD1 or TRBD2 (5 bases each). The germline CDR1 and CDR2 sequences are SGHNT and YENEEA. Trimming took off 7 bases at V and 2 bases at J, with 18 bases between the two ends. This CDR3 is built from 15 residues. CDR3 nucleotides: TGTGCCAGCACCCTCCGTACGGTGGGACCCTACGAGCAGTACTTC. Its translation is CASTLRTVGPYEQYF.